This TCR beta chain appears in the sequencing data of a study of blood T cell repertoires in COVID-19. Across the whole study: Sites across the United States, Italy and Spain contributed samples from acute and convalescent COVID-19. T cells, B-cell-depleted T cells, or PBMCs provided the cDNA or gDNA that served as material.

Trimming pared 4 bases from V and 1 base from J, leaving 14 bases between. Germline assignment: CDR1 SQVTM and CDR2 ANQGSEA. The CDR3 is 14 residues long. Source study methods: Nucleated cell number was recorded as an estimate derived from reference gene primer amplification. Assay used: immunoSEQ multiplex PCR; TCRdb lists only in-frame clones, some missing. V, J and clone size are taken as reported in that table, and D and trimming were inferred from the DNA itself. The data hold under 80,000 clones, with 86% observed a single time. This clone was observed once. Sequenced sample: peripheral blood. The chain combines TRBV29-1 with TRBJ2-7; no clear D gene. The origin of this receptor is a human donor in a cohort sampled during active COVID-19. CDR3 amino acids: CSVVPQVNSYEQYF. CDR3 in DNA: TGCAGCGTTGTCCCCCAGGTCAATTCCTACGAGCAGTACTTC.